The 16 T cell receptor beta chains in this list originate from one sample, sequenced in a study of T cells expressing NK-cell markers. No DNA is given; TCRdb re-called the 5' RACE reads and lists each CDR3 protein once. The sample totals about 450,000 distinct CDR3 sequences. What was sequenced was blood T cells: a sorted CD56 or NKG2C T cell subset, CD4+ or CD8+ T cells, or bulk PBMC T cells (not recorded which). The source of these receptors is a woman aged 18-70 years in good health.

The chain links TRBV4-2 to TRBJ2-3; TCRdb selects TRBD2, and the lack of DNA leaves this call unchecked. Germline V gene lookup returns CDR1 LGHNA and CDR2 YNFKEQ. The CDR3 length is 17 residues. The CDR3 here is CASSQDPAGLVTDTQYF.

V gene TRBV29-1 combines with J gene TRBJ2-4; the D call from TCRdb, TRBD2, cannot be confirmed without DNA. CDR3 length: 14 amino acids. Germline-derived CDR1 and CDR2 are SQVTM and ANQGSEA. CDR3 sequence: CSVVVGGTKNIQYF. The complete variable domain, with remaining parts taken from reference TRBV29-1 and TRBJ2-4, reads SAVISQKPSRDICQRGTSLTIQCQVDSQVTMMFWYRQQPGQSLTLIATANQGSEATYESGFVIDKFPISRPNLTFSTLTVSNMSPEDSSIYLCSVVVGGTKNIQYFGAGTRLSVL.

This chain joins TRBV6-5 and TRBJ1-4; lacking DNA, the TRBD1 call made by TCRdb goes unchecked. Germline V CDR1 and CDR2: MNHEY, SVGAGI. The length of the CDR3 is 15 residues. The CDR3 protein is CASSSRQDSNEKLFF.

The rearrangement uses TRBV12-3 or TRBV12-4 and TRBJ1-1; TCRdb gives TRBD1 as the D gene, but with no DNA this cannot be confirmed. The CDR3 has 16 amino acids. CDR3 sequence: CASSPGLAGGNTEAFF.

The chain has TRBV20-1 and TRBJ2-1; there is no DNA to check the TCRdb D call of TRBD1. Germline CDR1 is DFQATT and CDR2 is SNEGSKA (reference sequence). CDR3 length equals 14 residues. The CDR3 here is CSARAQDKYNEQFF.

This chain uses TRBV7-2 with TRBJ1-2; the TRBD1 assignment by TCRdb is unverifiable without DNA. Looked up from germline, CDR1 is SGHTA and CDR2 is FQGNSA. This CDR3 contains 15 residues. This CDR3 is CASSLGGGSHYGYTF.

The CDR3 protein is CASSLNENTEAFF. The chain combines TRBV5-1 with TRBJ1-1. The CDR3 runs to 13 residues. Germline V CDR1 and CDR2: SGHRS, YFSETQ.

The chain couples TRBV7-8 to TRBJ2-3; TCRdb gives TRBD2 as the D gene, but with no DNA this cannot be confirmed. The CDR3 loop spans 15 amino acids. CDR1 is SGHVS and CDR2 is FQNEAQ in the germline V gene. This chain's CDR3 is CASSFGGRSTDTQYF.

J is TRBJ1-1 and V is TRBV5-6; checking the TCRdb D call of TRBD1 is not possible without DNA. Germline CDR1 and CDR2: SGHDT and YYEEEE. This CDR3 has 14 amino acids. CDR3 protein: CASSSGPGQAEAFF.

The CDR3 reads CASSLGGPPHNEQFF. The gene calls are TRBV7-6 and TRBJ2-1; TCRdb's D call, TRBD1, is unchecked because there is no DNA. This CDR3 comprises 15 residues. In germline, CDR1 is SGHVS, CDR2 FNYEAQ.

V gene TRBV29-1 combines with J gene TRBJ2-7; TCRdb outputs TRBD1, but without DNA this stays unchecked. CDR3 length equals 12 residues. Looked up from germline, CDR1 is SQVTM and CDR2 is ANQGSEA. CDR3 in amino acids: CSVVAPGGEQYF.

V is TRBV5-1 and J is TRBJ2-7. This CDR3 spans 15 amino acids. Germline assignment: CDR1 SGHRS and CDR2 YFSETQ. CDR3: CASSSDVGSSYEQYF.

The gene calls are TRBV20-1 and TRBJ2-1; TCRdb designates TRBD1, a call that cannot be tested without DNA. The germline CDR1 and CDR2 sequences are DFQATT and SNEGSKA (reference sequence). The CDR3 has 16 residues. The CDR3 spells CSARDFGGGDYNEQFF.

This rearrangement joins TRBV11-1 to TRBJ1-3; the D gene TCRdb calls, TRBD1, cannot be checked with no DNA. CDR3 length: 18 residues. The germline V gene has CDR1 SGHAT and CDR2 FQDESV (reference sequence). The CDR3 loop reads CASSSDLWGDYSGNTIYF.

The V gene is TRBV7-9, the J gene TRBJ2-4. This CDR3 has 12 residues. Germline CDR1 reads SEHNR; CDR2 reads FQNEAQ (reference sequence). The CDR3 reads CASSLDERIQYF.

The V gene is TRBV29-1, the J gene TRBJ2-2; TCRdb gives TRBD1 as the D gene, but with no DNA this cannot be confirmed. The CDR3 is 14 amino acids. Germline values: CDR1 SQVTM, CDR2 ANQGSEA. This CDR3 reads CSVGGGGGTGELFF.